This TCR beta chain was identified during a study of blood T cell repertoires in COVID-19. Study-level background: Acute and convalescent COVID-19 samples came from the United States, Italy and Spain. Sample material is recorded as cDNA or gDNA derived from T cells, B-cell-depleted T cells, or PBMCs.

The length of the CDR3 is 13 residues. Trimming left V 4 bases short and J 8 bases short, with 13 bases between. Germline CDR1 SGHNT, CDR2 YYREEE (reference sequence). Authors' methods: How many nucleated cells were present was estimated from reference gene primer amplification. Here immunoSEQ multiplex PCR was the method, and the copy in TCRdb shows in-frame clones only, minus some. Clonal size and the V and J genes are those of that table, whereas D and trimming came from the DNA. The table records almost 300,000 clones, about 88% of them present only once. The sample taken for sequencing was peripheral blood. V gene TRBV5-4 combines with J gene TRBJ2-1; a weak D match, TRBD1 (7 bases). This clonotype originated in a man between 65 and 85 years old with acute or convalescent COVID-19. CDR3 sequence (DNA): TGTGCCAGCAGCCTAACAGGGGAGGATGAGCAGTTCTTC. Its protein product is CASSLTGEDEQFF.